Below, 11 T cell receptor beta chains from the same sample are listed, as sequenced in a study of T cell responses to AZD1222 COVID-19 vaccine. The method was immunoSEQ multiplex PCR; TCRdb's version includes in-frame clones alone and lacks a portion of them. The sample shows 200,000 to 250,000 clones, less than 95% of them seen only once. The sample consisted of peripheral blood, taken 28 days after the second dose of the MenACWY control vaccine. Source of these receptors: an adult who received the MenACWY meningococcal vaccine as a control.

The chain employs TRBV2 and TRBJ1-1, with a possible D match to TRBD1 (6 bases). The V end lost 7 bases, the J end lost 2 bases, and 17 bases lay between the germline ends. The CDR3 loop spans 15 amino acids. The germline gives CDR1 SNHLY, CDR2 FYNNEI. The CDR3 sequence: CASKLENRDNTEAFF. CDR3 nucleotides: TGTGCCAGCAAGCTCGAAAACAGGGACAACACTGAAGCTTTCTTT.

This chain connects TRBV3-1 (or the pseudogene TRBV3-2) to TRBJ1-2; maybe TRBD1 (5 bases). The CDR3 loop spans 17 amino acids. V was clipped by 1 base and J by 8 bases, with 23 bases between them. Germline CDR1 and CDR2: LGHDT and YNNKEL (reference sequence). CDR3 nucleotides: TGTGCCAGCAGCCAAGCCCCGCAGGCAGGGAGATATTGGGGCTACACCTTC. It codes for CASSQAPQAGRYWGYTF.

The CDR3 spells CASAGNDRGYTF. CDR3 coding DNA: TGTGCCTCAGCCGGGAACGATCGTGGCTACACCTTC. The V gene is TRBV27, the J gene TRBJ1-2, with D unresolved. Deletions cut 11 bases from V and 7 bases from J, with 17 bases between. CDR1 and CDR2 from the germline V gene are MNHEY and SMNVEV (reference sequence). The CDR3 consists of 12 residues.

This clone has only a few counts. The chain combines TRBV20-1 with TRBJ2-7; 11 bases agree with TRBD2. CDR3 length: 14 residues. V shed 3 bases, J shed 3 bases, and the junction held 4 bases outside the gene matches. Germline CDR1 reads DFQATT; CDR2 reads SNEGSKA (reference sequence). CDR3 sequence reads: CSASKGTSGYEQYF. As DNA, the CDR3 is TGCAGTGCTAGTAAGGGGACTAGCGGCTACGAGCAGTACTTC.

This chain links TRBV5-5 with TRBJ2-1; TRBD2 agrees at 10 bases. Trimming cost V 4 bases and J 0 bases; bases outside gene matches: 7. Germline CDR1 is SGHKS and CDR2 is YYEKEE (reference sequence). The CDR3 sequence is 17 residues long. CDR3: CASSRLAGTSSYNEQFF. CDR3 DNA: TGTGCCAGCAGCAGACTAGCGGGTACCAGCTCCTACAATGAGCAGTTCTTC.

This sequence joins TRBV30 and TRBJ1-4, with D perhaps matching TRBD1 (6 bases). CDR3 length: 13 residues. Germline CDR1 is GTSNPN and CDR2 is SVGIG (reference sequence). The V end was cut by 4 bases, the J end by 8 bases, with 14 bases between. The CDR3 DNA reads as TGTGCCTGGATGTATCAGGGGCACGAAAAACTGTTTTTT. It yields the protein CAWMYQGHEKLFF.

The V and J genes are TRBV6-6 and TRBJ1-3; weak D call: TRBD1 (5 bases). The length of the CDR3 is 15 residues. Germline CDR1 MNHNY, CDR2 SVGAGI (reference sequence). Trimming shortened V by 5 bases and J by 0 bases, and 11 bases separated the two germline ends. CDR3: CASSTVGASGNTIYF. DNA of the CDR3: TGTGCCAGCAGTACTGTCGGGGCCTCTGGAAACACCATATATTTT.

The chain has TRBV5-6 and TRBJ2-2; TRBD1 or TRBD2 may be the D gene (5 bases each). Trimming cost V 6 bases and J 6 bases, with 18 bases left between them. The germline gives CDR1 SGHDT, CDR2 YYEEEE. The CDR3 covers 15 residues. In DNA form, the CDR3 reads TGTGCCAGCACCCTTCGGGGCGGGTTCCCCGGGGAGCTGTTTTTT. Amino acids: CASTLRGGFPGELFF.

The chain is built from TRBV18 and TRBJ2-7; weak D call: TRBD1 (8 bases). With 4 bases removed from V and 3 bases from J, the gap between germline ends came to 16 bases. The CDR3 is 15 residues long. Looked up from germline, CDR1 is KGHSH and CDR2 is LQKENI. The CDR3 loop is CASSRESGTGYEQYF. CDR3 sequence (DNA): TGTGCCAGCTCACGTGAAAGCGGGACAGGCTACGAGCAGTACTTC.

Worth noting for this clone: Other DNA sequences within the sample encode an identical CDR3. The chain has TRBV14 and TRBJ2-2; D is unresolved. Germline CDR1 reads SGHDN; CDR2 reads FVKESK. Trimming removed 0 bases at V and 1 base at J, with 3 bases between. This CDR3 spans 14 amino acids. This chain's CDR3 is CASSQDWNTGELFF. CDR3 in DNA: TGTGCCAGCAGCCAAGATTGGAACACCGGGGAGCTGTTTTTT.

J is TRBJ1-1 and V is TRBV7-8; D not certain. Trimming removed 2 bases at V and 1 base at J, with 14 bases between. The CDR3 length is 16 residues. Per germline, CDR1 SGHVS and CDR2 FQNEAQ. CDR3 residues: CASSLISKRGNTEAFF. In nucleotides, the CDR3 is TGTGCCAGCAGCTTAATTTCTAAACGGGGGAACACTGAAGCTTTCTTT.